A single sample gave rise to the 5 T cell receptor beta chains below, sequenced in a study of T cells in women clearing cervical HPV infection. TCRdb's copy holds only in-frame clones and misses some; the assay was immunoSEQ multiplex PCR. Across approximately 37,000 clones, the top ten clones capture under 7% of the sample. The sample comprised blood buffy coat. The receptors derive from a woman between 18 and 75 years old with a cervical HPV16 infection that either progressed to CIN3+ or cleared (not recorded which).

Points on this clone: The read finishes 3 residues shy of the CDR3 end, and the germline J gene is used to complete it. V and J are TRBV5-1 and TRBJ2-5; the match to TRBD1 covers 9 bases. Germline-derived CDR1 and CDR2 are SGHRS and YFSETQ. Trimming took 1 base from V and 2 from J; bases not matched to a gene: 12. The CDR3 covers 18 residues. This chain's CDR3 is CASSLMAVGQGRQETQYF. The covered CDR3 bases are TGCGCCAGCAGCTTGATGGCCGTGGGACAGGGAAGGCAAGAGACC.

Of note for this clone: The observed sequence ends 3 residues before the CDR3 terminus, with the missing tail filled in from the germline J gene. V usage is TRBV7-9 and J usage is TRBJ2-7; D is tentatively TRBD1 or TRBD2 (6 bases each). The V end was cut by 6 bases, the J end by 6 bases, with 15 bases between. Germline V CDR1 and CDR2: SEHNR, FQNEAQ (reference sequence). The CDR3 spans 13 residues. The CDR3 region is CASSFGGGGEQYF. The sequenced part of the CDR3 DNA is TGTGCCAGCAGTTTTGGAGGGGGTGGCGAG.

Points on this clone: From the germline J gene comes the end of the CDR3, since the read stops 3 residues before it. This chain connects TRBV7-3 to TRBJ1-2, with D perhaps matching TRBD1 (6 bases). Looked up from germline, CDR1 is SGHTA and CDR2 is FQGTGA. The CDR3 covers 15 residues. The sequenced CDR3 bases are TGTGCCAGCAGCGGACTAGCGGGAGGGGGGAATGAC. Protein: CASSGLAGGGND. The entire CDR3 protein is CASSGLAGGGNDYTF.

About this clone itself: The read terminates 3 residues before the CDR3 end, so the remaining end is supplied by the germline J gene. V gene TRBV4-1 combines with J gene TRBJ2-5; D may be TRBD1 (6 bases). Trimming left V 2 bases short and J 3 bases short, with 16 bases between. Germline-derived CDR1 and CDR2 are MGHRA and YSYEKL. CDR3 length: 16 amino acids. CDR3 sequence reads: CASSQQPPGTKETQYF. CDR3 DNA (partial): TGCGCCAGCAGCCAACAACCTCCAGGGACAAAAGAGACC.

Here the CDR3 reads CASSLAGGSEQFF. Incomplete CDR3 DNA: TGTGCCAGCAGCCTTGCGGGAGGCAGTGAG. V usage is TRBV14 and J usage is TRBJ2-1, with TRBD2 matching 8 bases. The CDR3 end lies 3 residues beyond the end of the read and is filled in from the germline J gene. This CDR3 has 13 residues. The germline gives CDR1 SGHDN, CDR2 FVKESK. The V gene end was trimmed by 4 bases and the J gene end by 9 bases; junction bases not matched to a gene: 5.